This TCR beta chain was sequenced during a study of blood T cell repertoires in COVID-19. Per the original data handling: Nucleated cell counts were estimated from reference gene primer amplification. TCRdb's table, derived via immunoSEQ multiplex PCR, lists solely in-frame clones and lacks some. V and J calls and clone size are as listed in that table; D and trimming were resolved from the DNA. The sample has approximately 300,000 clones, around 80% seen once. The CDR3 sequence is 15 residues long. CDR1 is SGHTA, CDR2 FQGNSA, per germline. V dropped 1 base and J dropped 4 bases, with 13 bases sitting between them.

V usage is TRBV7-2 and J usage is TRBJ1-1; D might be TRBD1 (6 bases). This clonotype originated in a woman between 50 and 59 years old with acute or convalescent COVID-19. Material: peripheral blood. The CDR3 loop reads CASSLVAADSTEAFF. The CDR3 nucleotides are TGTGCCAGCAGCTTAGTCGCGGCGGACAGCACTGAAGCTTTCTTT.